The 20 T cell receptor beta chains given below trace back to one sample, sequenced in a study of technical replicates of blood from several donors. The table came from immunoSEQ multiplex PCR; TCRdb's copy has only in-frame clones and leaves some out. The sample has more than 70,000 clones, just over 90% seen once. Sequenced input: T cells isolated from PBMCs. The receptors come from a human donor in good health.

The V gene is TRBV7-2, the J gene TRBJ2-3, with D possibly TRBD1 on 6 matching bases. Germline CDR1 reads SGHTA; CDR2 reads FQGNSA. This CDR3 comprises 13 residues. Trimming cost V 5 bases and J 14 bases, with 20 bases left between them. The CDR3 is CASSHRDTQRRYF. DNA for the CDR3: TGTGCCAGCAGCCACCGGGACACCCAACGCCGGTATTTT.

With regard to this clone: The sample has other DNA sequences that encode this CDR3 too. The chain combines TRBV4-1 with TRBJ2-7; 9 nucleotides align to TRBD2. The CDR3 sequence is 14 residues long. The V segment lost 1 base and the J segment 4 bases; nucleotides outside the gene matches: 2. Germline V CDR1 and CDR2: MGHRA, YSYEKL. CDR3 in DNA: TGCGCCAGCAGCCAAGGTCTAGCGGGATACGAGCAGTACTTC. It specifies CASSQGLAGYEQYF.

With respect to this clone: It is likely a read error, because the conserved phenylalanine at the end of the CDR3 is missing. The chain's CDR3 is CASSINWAAIYGYTL. Here the CDR3 DNA reads TGTGCCAGCAGCATCAATTGGGCCGCAATTTATGGCTACACCCTC. The chain uses TRBV2 and TRBJ1-2, with D unclear. Looked up from germline, CDR1 is SNHLY and CDR2 is FYNNEI. Trimming pared 6 bases from V and 5 bases from J, leaving 19 bases between. This CDR3 is built from 15 residues.

The CDR3 DNA follows: TGTGCCAGTACGTGGGGACTAGTCCAACCCGATTCCGCGTACAATGAGCAGTTCTTC. This codes for CASTWGLVQPDSAYNEQFF. V usage is TRBV19 and J usage is TRBJ2-1, with 8 bases fitting TRBD2. Germline V lookup: CDR1 LNHDA, CDR2 SQIVND (reference sequence). CDR3 length: 19 amino acids. The ends lost 7 bases at V and 4 bases at J; junction bases unmatched: 21.

The rearrangement joins TRBV5-1 to TRBJ1-2, with a tentative D call TRBD1 (6 bases). The CDR3 consists of 15 residues. Germline V gene sequence: CDR1 SGHRS, CDR2 YFSETQ. V lost 3 bases, J lost 4 bases, and 16 bases lay in between. The CDR3 sequence is CASSSRTGSAYGYTF. As DNA, the CDR3 is TGCGCCAGCAGCTCCCGCACAGGGTCGGCCTATGGCTACACCTTC.

V usage is TRBV7-2 and J usage is TRBJ2-7, with 8 positions matching TRBD2. Germline trimming cut 1 base from V and 2 bases from J; bases unmatched to any gene: 7. This CDR3 contains 16 residues. Germline CDR1 SGHTA, CDR2 FQGNSA. The CDR3 protein is CASSLVGAGDTYEQYF. CDR3 bases: TGTGCCAGCAGCTTAGTTGGAGCGGGAGACACCTACGAGCAGTACTTC.

The V gene is TRBV28, the J gene TRBJ2-7; 7 bases align to TRBD2. With 11 bases clipped from V and 1 base from J, the junction kept 11 bases outside the gene matches. The CDR3 loop spans 14 amino acids. Germline CDR1 MDHEN, CDR2 SYDVKM. As DNA, the CDR3 is TGTGCCGCCCCGTCTGGGGACTATTCCTACGAGCAGTACTTC. Translation: CAAPSGDYSYEQYF.

This clone was recorded only once. The V gene is TRBV13, the J gene TRBJ2-7; TRBD1 might be the D (6 bases). Germline V gene data show CDR1 as PRHDT and CDR2 as FYEKMQ (reference sequence). With 5 bases removed from V and 3 bases from J, the gap between germline ends came to 14 bases. CDR3 length: 14 amino acids. The CDR3 sequence is CASSLPGQYYEQYF. CDR3 bases: TGTGCCAGCAGCCTTCCAGGACAGTACTACGAGCAGTACTTC.

V and J are TRBV2 and TRBJ1-4, with D unresolved. The CDR3 is 13 amino acids. V lost 5 bases to trimming and J lost 10 bases, with 14 bases between them. The V gene's germline CDR1 is SNHLY and CDR2 FYNNEI. The CDR3 coding sequence is TGTGCCAGCAGTACGGAGACTCCCGGAAAACTGTTTTTT. This codes for CASSTETPGKLFF.

This chain links TRBV25-1 with TRBJ2-2; a possible D gene is TRBD1 (5 bases). CDR3 length: 16 residues. Germline V gene data show CDR1 as MGHDK and CDR2 as SYGVNS. V was clipped by 1 base and J by 1 base, with 10 bases between them. CDR3: CASSESDTGNTGELFF. In DNA form, the CDR3 reads TGTGCCAGCAGTGAATCCGACACAGGGAACACCGGGGAGCTGTTTTTT.

The gene calls are TRBV6-1 and TRBJ1-5; a possible D gene is TRBD1 (5 bases). Trimming removed 4 bases from V and 0 bases from J, with 13 bases in between. Germline-derived CDR1 and CDR2 are MNHNS and SASEGT. This CDR3 is 16 amino acids long. CDR3 in DNA: TGTGCCAGCAGTGTACGACAGATCCCTAGCAATCAGCCCCAGCATTTT. It is translated as CASSVRQIPSNQPQHF.

In nucleotides, the CDR3 is TGTGCCAGTAGGACAGGGGGTACGATTCAGCCCCAGCATTTT. Its protein product is CASRTGGTIQPQHF. This chain connects TRBV19 to TRBJ1-5; 9 nucleotides match TRBD1. Germline assignment: CDR1 LNHDA and CDR2 SQIVND (reference sequence). V lost 6 bases to trimming and J lost 6 bases; unmatched junction nucleotides: 6. This CDR3 is built from 14 residues.

This chain uses TRBV19 with TRBJ1-5; D call uncertain. The V gene lost 7 bases and the J gene lost 6 bases, with 10 bases spanning the gap. From germline, CDR1 is LNHDA and CDR2 SQIVND (reference sequence). This CDR3 has 12 residues. The CDR3 loop is CASNKELQPQHF. CDR3 DNA sequence: TGTGCCAGTAATAAAGAACTTCAGCCCCAGCATTTT.

The chain is built from TRBV2 and TRBJ1-4; D gene unclear. The CDR3 has 14 residues. CDR1 and CDR2 from the germline V gene are SNHLY and FYNNEI. The V gene lost 3 bases and the J gene lost 6 bases, with 11 bases spanning the gap. In DNA form, the CDR3 reads TGTGCCAGCAGTGAGGTCGCGCAGGATGAAAAACTGTTTTTT. Its translation: CASSEVAQDEKLFF.

The chain is built from TRBV4-1 and TRBJ1-3; D not certain. CDR1 and CDR2 (germline): MGHRA, YSYEKL. The CDR3 runs to 16 residues. V lost 4 bases and J lost 3, with 16 bases in between. CDR3 nucleotides: TGCGCCAGCAGCCGCCTCCGGGGTACAGTTGGAAACACCATATATTTT. Its translation: CASSRLRGTVGNTIYF.

The chain recombines TRBV18 with TRBJ1-5, with D possibly being TRBD1 (6 bases). Germline V lookup: CDR1 KGHSH, CDR2 LQKENI. With 3 bases removed from V and 2 bases from J, the gap between germline ends came to 8 bases. This CDR3 is built from 14 residues. The CDR3 reads CASSPRQGNQPQHF. The CDR3 DNA sequence: TGTGCCAGCTCACCGCGACAGGGCAATCAGCCCCAGCATTTT.

J is TRBJ2-3 and V is TRBV2; D gene uncertain. Trimming removed 9 bases at V and 0 bases at J, with 13 bases between. The CDR3 runs to 14 residues. Germline CDR1 and CDR2: SNHLY and FYNNEI. Written as DNA, the CDR3 is TGTGCCAGTAGCCCCTGGTCGAGCACAGATACGCAGTATTTT. It codes for CASSPWSSTDTQYF.

CDR3 in amino acids: CASSKTSGSYWNEQFF. The CDR3 DNA reads as TGTGCCAGCAGCAAGACTAGCGGGAGCTACTGGAATGAGCAGTTCTTC. The chain carries TRBV21-1 and TRBJ2-1; TRBD2 is the table's D call and was not checked against the DNA. TRBV21-1 is recorded as a pseudogene. CDR3 length: 16 amino acids.

The genes are TRBV27 and TRBJ1-5; D is perhaps TRBD1 (6 bases). This CDR3 contains 16 residues. The germline V gene encodes CDR1 MNHEY and CDR2 SMNVEV (reference sequence). The V gene lost 3 bases and the J gene lost 7 bases, with 19 bases spanning the gap. CDR3 sequence (DNA): TGTGCCAGCAGTTTGTACTATCGGGACAATATCCAGCCCCAGCATTTT. Translating it yields CASSLYYRDNIQPQHF.

V is TRBV7-9 and J is TRBJ2-6; TRBD2 might be the D (7 bases). The CDR3 spans 16 residues. CDR1 and CDR2 from the germline V gene are SEHNR and FQNEAQ (reference sequence). V was pared by 3 bases and J by 3 bases, with 12 bases between. The CDR3 spells CASSFRGAVGANVLTF. In DNA form, the CDR3 reads TGTGCCAGCAGCTTTCGGGGGGCGGTTGGGGCCAACGTCCTGACTTTC.